Listed below are T cell receptor beta chains from one sample, sequenced in a study of TIL therapy for anti-PD-1-resistant metastatic lung cancer. Data came from immunoSEQ multiplex PCR; TCRdb stores just in-frame clones and leaves some out. The data show about 50,000 clones, roughly 85% seen once. The sample in question was blood, obtained at baseline. These receptors were taken from a woman aged 30 to 85 with non-small cell lung cancer. Each CDR3 is given without its conserved first and last residue.

>TRBJ2-3|TRBV28
ASSSPLELDTQY
>TRBJ2-2|TRBV7-7
ASSITPTGGYTGELF
>TRBJ2-7|TRBV7-9
ASSLWTGGISYEQY
>TRBJ2-2|TRBV11-2
ASSPSGSNPGELF
>TRBJ2-1|TRBV4-2
ASSLTARTSGSRGEQF
>TRBJ2-5|TRBV15
ATSRDRRGETQY
>TRBJ1-2|TRBV5-5
ASSLEGTGINYGYT
>TRBJ1-1|TRBV19
ASRQGVNPLMNTEAF
>TRBJ2-5|TRBV10-1
ASSESSSVGEETQY
>TRBJ2-1|TRBV18
ASSPFQREAEQF
>TRBJ2-7|TRBV11-2
ASSKIAGRDYEQY
>TRBJ2-1|TRBV12-2
ASRPQRGTKDEQF
>TRBJ2-2|TRBV6-5
ASSLGRAGELF
>TRBJ2-7|TRBV18
ASSPPGEAYEQY
>TRBJ2-5|TRBV5-5
ASSLWGTPEETQY
>TRBJ2-2|TRBV9
ASSGTSGTTGELF
>TRBJ2-7|TRBV6-1
ASSPGQGDYEQY
>TRBJ2-7|TRBV7-8
ASSLLAGSYEQY
>TRBJ1-2|TRBV19
ASSRTGAGGGYT
>TRBJ1-1|TRBV7-3
ASSPVGGQKAF
>TRBJ2-1|TRBV4-1
ASSPRLAGGPGNEQF
>TRBJ1-1|TRBV28
ASTLGGRGAF
>TRBJ1-4|TRBV5-1
ASSEQGGDEKLF
>TRBJ2-2|TRBV2
ASRRQTGELF
>TRBJ1-1|TRBV28
ASSSEWGDTEAF
>TRBJ2-7|TRBV5-5
ASSLTFGTQAYEQY
>TRBJ2-7|TRBV6-5
ASSYVTRAFDEQY
>TRBJ1-5|TRBV6-5
ASSYSSGLDQPQH
>TRBJ1-2|TRBV5-6
ASSLGQDYGYT
>TRBJ2-7|TRBV6-1
ASRMGYYEQY
>TRBJ1-2|TRBV6-5
ASSYTGQGATYGYT
>TRBJ1-1|TRBV28
ASSPANTEAF
>TRBJ2-5|TRBV2
ASSDGRAQETQY
>-|TRBV10-3
AISPGTNYEQY
>TRBJ1-6|TRBV27
ASSPQLVDNSPLH
>TRBJ2-2|TRBV11-2
ASSLERVAYTGELF
>TRBJ2-5|TRBV5-1
ASSTGLAGGWGETQY
>TRBJ2-7|TRBV5-1
ASSRGTGAYEQY
>TRBJ2-3|TRBV5-8
ASSLASTHTDTQY
>TRBJ2-3|TRBV25-1
ASSEPVSGGGGTDTQY
>TRBJ2-2|TRBV10-1
ASRRNGGELF
>TRBJ1-4|TRBV5-1
ASSPGTGSNEKLF
>TRBJ2-7|TRBV5-3
ARRSGSYEQY
>TRBJ2-2|TRBV5-1
ASSSRPGRSGELF
>TRBJ2-7|TRBV7-9
ASSKDVYEQY
>TRBJ1-1|TRBV5-1
ASSSQPTATEAF
>TRBJ1-2|TRBV11-2
ASSKRQGDGYT
>TRBJ1-2|TRBV28
ASSLGTNYGYT
>TRBJ2-7|TRBV4-1
ASSPRGQRLDGQY
>TRBJ2-3|TRBV5-6
ASSSGPTTPLDTQY
>TRBJ2-7|TRBV7-2
ASSVLWGHSYEQY
>TRBJ2-2|TRBV19
ASMKVSGTTGELF
>TRBJ1-2|TRBV11-2
ASSPDLDYGYT
>TRBJ1-1|TRBV7-9
ASSEGTLNTEAF
>-|TRBV14
ASSQEIGRASYEQY
>TRBJ2-6|TRBV27
ASSFDSSGANVLT
>TRBJ2-7|TRBV28
ASSLFRGTYEQY
>TRBJ1-1|TRBV11-2
ASSHYGTEAF